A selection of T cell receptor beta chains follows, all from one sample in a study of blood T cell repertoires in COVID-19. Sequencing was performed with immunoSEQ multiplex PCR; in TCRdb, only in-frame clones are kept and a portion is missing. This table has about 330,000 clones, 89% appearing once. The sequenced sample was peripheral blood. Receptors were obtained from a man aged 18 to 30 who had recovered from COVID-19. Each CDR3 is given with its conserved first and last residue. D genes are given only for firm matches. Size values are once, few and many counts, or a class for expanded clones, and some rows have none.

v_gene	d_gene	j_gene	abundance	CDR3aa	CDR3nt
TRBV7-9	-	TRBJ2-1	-	CASSLVENLWEQFF	TGTGCCAGCAGCTTAGTGGAGAACCTGTGGGAGCAGTTCTTC
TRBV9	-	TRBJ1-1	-	CASKGSGEAFF	TGTGCCAGCAAAGGGTCGGGGGAAGCTTTCTTT
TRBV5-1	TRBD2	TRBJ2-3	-	CASSLGTSGFTDTQYF	TGCGCCAGCAGCTTGGGGACTAGCGGGTTCACAGATACGCAGTATTTT
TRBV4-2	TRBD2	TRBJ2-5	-	CASSQGTSPETQYF	TGTGCCAGCAGCCAAGGGACTAGCCCAGAGACCCAGTACTTC
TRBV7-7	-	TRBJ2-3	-	CASSMSPSGTDTQYF	TGTGCCAGCAGCATGTCCCCTAGCGGCACAGATACGCAGTATTTT
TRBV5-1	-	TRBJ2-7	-	CASSLEVDTKYF	TGCGCCAGCAGCTTGGAAGTAGACACCAAGTACTTC
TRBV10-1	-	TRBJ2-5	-	CASRQRGGAQETQYF	TGCGCCAGCAGACAGAGGGGCGGGGCGCAAGAGACCCAGTACTTC
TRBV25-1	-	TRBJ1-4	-	CASSASRWAGEKLFF	TGTGCCAGCAGTGCCTCCCGATGGGCGGGTGAAAAACTGTTTTTT
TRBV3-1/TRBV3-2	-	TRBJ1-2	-	CASSQGGNYGYTF	TGTGCCAGCAGCCAGGGCGGGAACTATGGCTACACCTTC
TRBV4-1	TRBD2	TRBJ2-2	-	CASSHAPGTSSIGELFF	TGCGCCAGCAGCCATGCACCCGGGACTAGTTCTATCGGGGAGCTGTTTTTT
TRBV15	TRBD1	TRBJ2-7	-	CATSSPDRTEQYF	TGTGCCACCAGCAGCCCGGACAGGACAGAGCAGTACTTC
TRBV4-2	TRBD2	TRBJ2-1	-	CASSLGEVAGGYNEQFF	TGTGCCAGCAGCCTAGGAGAGGTAGCGGGGGGGTACAATGAGCAGTTCTTC
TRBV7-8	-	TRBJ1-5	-	CASSSYGTSNQPQHF	TGTGCCAGCAGCTCCTATGGGACAAGCAATCAGCCCCAGCATTTT
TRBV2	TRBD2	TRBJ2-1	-	CASLGLAVKRTLNNEQFF	TGTGCCAGCCTAGGACTAGCGGTAAAACGAACACTGAACAATGAGCAGTTCTTC
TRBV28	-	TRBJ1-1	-	CASSFFGRNTEAFF	TGTGCCAGCAGTTTTTTTGGGAGGAACACTGAAGCTTTCTTT
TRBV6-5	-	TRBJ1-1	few	CASSPRGGGTEAFF	TGTGCCAGCAGTCCCCGGGGGGGAGGAACTGAAGCTTTCTTT
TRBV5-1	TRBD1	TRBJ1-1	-	CASSLGTGLEAFF	TGCGCCAGCAGCTTAGGGACAGGCCTTGAAGCTTTCTTT
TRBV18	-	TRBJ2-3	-	CASSPQGVETQYF	TGTGCCAGCTCACCACAGGGAGTGGAGACGCAGTATTTT
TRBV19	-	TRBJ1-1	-	CASSITGLNTEAFF	TGTGCCAGTAGTATAACAGGGCTGAACACTGAAGCTTTCTTT
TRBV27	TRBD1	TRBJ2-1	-	CASSLWGTGNNEQFF	TGTGCCAGCAGTTTATGGGGGACAGGGAACAATGAGCAGTTCTTC
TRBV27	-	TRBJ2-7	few	CASSPSRGPNYEQYF	TGTGCCAGCAGCCCTAGCAGGGGACCCAACTACGAGCAGTACTTC
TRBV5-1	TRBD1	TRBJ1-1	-	CASSLVTGGVTEAFF	TGCGCCAGCAGCTTGGTTACAGGGGGTGTCACTGAAGCTTTCTTT
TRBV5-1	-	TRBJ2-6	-	CASSLARSSGANVLTF	TGCGCCAGCAGCTTGGCCCGCAGCTCTGGGGCCAACGTCCTGACTTTC
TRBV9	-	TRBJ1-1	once	CASSVGTLNTEAFF	TGTGCCAGCAGCGTCGGTACGTTGAACACTGAAGCTTTCTTT
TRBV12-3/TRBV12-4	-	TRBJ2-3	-	CASSLRSGDTQYF	TGTGCCAGCAGTCTCAGAAGCGGGGATACGCAGTATTTT
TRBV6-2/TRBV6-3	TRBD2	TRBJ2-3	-	CASSYFSILAGGEDTDTQYF	TGTGCCAGCAGTTACTTCTCAATACTAGCGGGGGGCGAGGATACAGATACGCAGTATTTT
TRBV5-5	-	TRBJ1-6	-	CASSPGGSNSPLHF	TGTGCCAGCAGCCCCGGGGGGTCAAATTCACCCCTCCACTTT
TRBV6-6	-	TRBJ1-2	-	CASTEGKRGYTF	TGTGCCAGCACCGAAGGAAAGAGGGGCTACACCTTC
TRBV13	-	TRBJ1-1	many	CASSLRQLMNTEAFF	TGTGCCAGCAGCTTAAGACAGCTAATGAACACTGAAGCTTTCTTT
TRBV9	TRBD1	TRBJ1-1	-	CASSLTRQGGPEAFF	TGTGCCAGCAGCCTTACCCGACAGGGGGGCCCTGAAGCTTTCTTT
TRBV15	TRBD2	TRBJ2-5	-	CATSRELAGGQETQYF	TGTGCCACCAGCAGAGAACTAGCGGGAGGGCAAGAGACCCAGTACTTC
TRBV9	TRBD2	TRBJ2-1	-	CASSVESSGGGEQFF	TGTGCCAGCAGCGTAGAGTCTAGCGGGGGAGGTGAGCAGTTCTTC
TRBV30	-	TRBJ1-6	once	CAWSVNRENSPLHF	TGTGCCTGGAGTGTGAACAGGGAAAATTCACCCCTCCACTTT
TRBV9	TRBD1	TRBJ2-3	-	CASSKTGGTDTQYF	TGTGCCAGCAGTAAGACAGGGGGCACAGATACGCAGTATTTT
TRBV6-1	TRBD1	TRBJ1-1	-	CASSDPGTAMNTEAFF	TGTGCCAGCAGTGACCCAGGGACAGCCATGAACACTGAAGCTTTCTTT
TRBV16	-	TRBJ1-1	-	CASNVGHTNTEAFF	TGTGCCAGCAATGTGGGACACACGAACACTGAAGCTTTCTTT
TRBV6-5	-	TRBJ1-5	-	CASSYGGGNNQPQHF	TGTGCCAGCAGTTACGGGGGGGGGAACAATCAGCCCCAGCATTTT
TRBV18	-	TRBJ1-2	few	CASSPGGAGDGYTF	TGTGCCAGCTCACCAGGGGGTGCAGGGGATGGCTACACCTTC
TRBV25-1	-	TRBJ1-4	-	CASSERWPPGKLFF	TGTGCCAGCAGTGAGAGGTGGCCTCCGGGGAAACTGTTTTTT
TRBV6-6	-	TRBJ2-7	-	CASSATSLEQYF	TGTGCCAGCAGTGCGACTAGTCTCGAGCAGTACTTC
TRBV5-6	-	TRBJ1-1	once	CASSLLNRNTEAFF	TGTGCCAGCAGCTTGCTGAACAGGAACACTGAAGCTTTCTTT
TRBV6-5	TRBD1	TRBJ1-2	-	CASQGAGDGYTF	TGTGCCAGTCAGGGGGCAGGGGACGGCTACACCTTC
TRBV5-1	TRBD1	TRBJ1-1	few	CASSLAPGQLNTEAFF	TGCGCCAGCAGCTTGGCTCCGGGACAGCTGAACACTGAAGCTTTCTTT
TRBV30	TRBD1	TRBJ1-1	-	CAWSQGAVNTEAFF	TGTGCCTGGAGCCAGGGGGCAGTGAACACTGAAGCTTTCTTT
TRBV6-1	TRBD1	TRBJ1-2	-	CASSEQPTGGNYGYTF	TGTGCCAGCAGTGAACAACCTACAGGGGGCAACTATGGCTACACCTTC
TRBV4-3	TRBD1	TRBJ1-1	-	CASSQDLGTGWVTEAFF	TGCGCCAGCAGCCAAGATCTAGGGACAGGATGGGTCACTGAAGCTTTCTTT
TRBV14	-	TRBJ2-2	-	CASSHGRLNTGELFF	TGTGCCAGCAGCCACGGTCGCCTAAACACCGGGGAGCTGTTTTTT
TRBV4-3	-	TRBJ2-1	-	CASSPAQFSDEQFF	TGCGCCAGCAGCCCCGCCCAATTTAGCGATGAGCAGTTCTTC
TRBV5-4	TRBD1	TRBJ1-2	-	CASSPRQGNYGYTF	TGTGCCAGCAGCCCTAGACAGGGGAACTATGGCTACACCTTC
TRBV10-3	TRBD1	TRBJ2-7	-	CAIRSGTGETYEQYF	TGTGCCATCAGATCCGGGACAGGGGAGACCTACGAGCAGTACTTC
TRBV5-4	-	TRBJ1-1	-	CAIPGPGGEGDTEAFF	TGTGCCATCCCGGGACCCGGGGGAGAAGGGGACACTGAAGCTTTCTTT
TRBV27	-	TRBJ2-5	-	CASSAADSPQETQYF	TGTGCCAGCAGTGCGGCGGACAGTCCACAAGAGACCCAGTACTTC
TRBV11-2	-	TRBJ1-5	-	CASSSGQNQPQHF	TGTGCCAGCAGCTCAGGGCAGAATCAGCCCCAGCATTTT
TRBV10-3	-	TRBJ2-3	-	CASRGTDTQYF	TGTGCCAGCCGGGGCACAGATACGCAGTATTTT
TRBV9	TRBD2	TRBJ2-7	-	CASSVESGREYEQYF	TGTGCCAGCAGCGTAGAAAGCGGGAGGGAATACGAGCAGTACTTC
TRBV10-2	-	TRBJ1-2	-	CASSRREGYTF	TGCGCCAGCTCCCGCCGCGAAGGCTACACCTTC
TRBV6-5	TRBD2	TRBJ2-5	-	CASSPRGGREETQYF	TGTGCCAGCAGCCCGAGAGGTGGGAGGGAGGAGACCCAGTACTTC
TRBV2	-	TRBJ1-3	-	CASSQTANSGNTIYF	TGTGCCAGCAGCCAGACAGCCAACTCTGGAAACACCATATATTTT
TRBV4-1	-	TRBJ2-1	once	CASSTTTGSYNEQFF	TGCGCCAGCAGCACGACGACTGGTTCCTACAATGAGCAGTTCTTC